What follows are 29 T cell receptor beta chains derived from one specimen sequenced in a study of regulatory T cells in long-lasting Graves disease (dated by TCRdb to about 2021). The time point label on this specimen signifies: newly diagnosed GD, antithyroid drugs for less than 3 months. For both TCR sequencing and RNA sequencing, RNA was extracted from PBMCs using TRIzol. Library generation was performed with multiplex PCR. Sequencing took place on an Illumina HiSeq 4000. iRepertoire HTBI primers and Arm-PCR amplification of CDR3 regions were used to construct TCR beta libraries. TCRdb's own reprocessing of the public reads used fastp at Q25 and MiXCR and kept productive beta chains. Each entry is one CDR3 protein sequence, shown with its most common DNA and genes. The sample has approximately 540,000 distinct CDR3 sequences on record, more than 10% of them singletons. The ten most abundant clones make up 7.5% to 9% of the sample.

These data were likewise used in another study, on T cells in Graves' hyperthyroidism and ophthalmopathy.

Specimen: peripheral blood mononuclear cells (PBMCs), collected at new diagnosis, from a patient treated with antithyroid drugs. The receptors stem from a woman aged 30 to 39 with Graves disease. Donor details come from another sample of the same person, matched by shared clones.

The chain links TRBV4-2 to TRBJ1-6; D gene unclear. Germline V CDR1 and CDR2: LGHNA, YNFKEQ. Trimming pared 4 bases from V and 10 bases from J, leaving 17 bases between. This CDR3 region has 15 residues. The CDR3 is CASSPREGVGSPLHF. CDR3 coding DNA: TGTGCCAGCAGCCCTAGGGAGGGTGTGGGATCACCCCTCCACTTT.

This clonotype was observed a handful of times. The J gene is TRBJ1-5, the V gene TRBV19, with D unclear. V was cut by 5 bases and J by 0 bases, with 8 bases left in between. CDR1 and CDR2 (germline): LNHDA, SQIVND (reference sequence). There are 14 residues in the CDR3. CDR3 coding DNA: TGTGCCAGTAGTGGGCCGGATAGCAATCAGCCCCAGCATTTT. Translation gives CASSGPDSNQPQHF. The whole variable domain, remainder taken from reference TRBV19 and TRBJ1-5, is DGGITQSPKYLFRKEGQNVTLSCEQNLNHDAMYWYRQDPGQGLRLIYYSQIVNDFQKGDIAEGYSVSREKKESFPLTVTSAQKNPTAFYLCASSGPDSNQPQHFGDGTRLSIL.

Concerning this clonotype itself: A much larger clone differs by one base, so this may be a read error. The chain carries TRBV6-5 and TRBJ2-7; 8 bases fit TRBD1. This CDR3 is built from 14 residues. Germline CDR1 is MNHEY and CDR2 is SVGAGI. Trimming at V came to 2 bases and at J to 5 bases, leaving 5 bases not matched to a gene. The CDR3 sequence is CASSYGTGPDEQYF. The CDR3 region has the DNA TGTGCCAGCAGTTACGGGACAGGTCCAGACGAGCAGTACTTC.

The chain couples TRBV5-1 to TRBJ2-3; 9 nucleotides match TRBD2. The CDR3 is 15 amino acids. Trimming removed 4 bases from V and 0 bases from J; junction bases left unmatched: 3. Germline V gene data show CDR1 as SGHRS and CDR2 as YFSETQ. DNA of the CDR3: TGCGCCAGCAGCCAGGGACTAGCTAGCACAGATACGCAGTATTTT. This codes for CASSQGLASTDTQYF. The complete variable domain, with remaining parts taken from reference TRBV5-1 and TRBJ2-3, reads KAGVTQTPRYLIKTRGQQVTLSCSPISGHRSVSWYQQTPGQGLQFLFEYFSETQRNKGNFPGRFSGRQFSNSRSEMNVSTLELGDSALYLCASSQGLASTDTQYFGPGTRLTVL.

This clonotype was counted ten times or more. The chain links TRBV5-5 to TRBJ2-5; TRBD2 might be the D (5 bases). The CDR3 loop spans 13 amino acids. Germline loops: CDR1 SGHKS, CDR2 YYEKEE (reference sequence). V was clipped by 2 bases and J by 5 bases, with 10 bases between them. The chain's CDR3 is CASSFRGWETQYF. The CDR3, as DNA: TGTGCCAGCAGCTTCCGAGGGTGGGAGACCCAGTACTTC.

This clonotype was picked up many times. The chain links TRBV18 to TRBJ2-5, with 14 bases lining up with TRBD2. In germline, CDR1 is KGHSH, CDR2 LQKENI. V lost 8 bases and J lost 5; bases outside the gene matches: 7. The CDR3 length is 15 residues. The CDR3 is CASSPGLAGAETQYF. The DNA of the CDR3 is TGTGCCAGCAGCCCGGGACTAGCGGGAGCCGAGACCCAGTACTTC.

The chain combines TRBV2 with TRBJ1-2, with 7 bases aligning to TRBD1. The CDR3 runs 14 residues. The germline V gene has CDR1 SNHLY and CDR2 FYNNEI. The V gene end was trimmed by 4 bases and the J gene end by 1 base; junction bases not matched to a gene: 3. CDR3: CASSGDSYNYGYTF. The CDR3 DNA reads TGTGCCAGCAGTGGGGACAGCTATAACTATGGCTACACCTTC.

This clonotype was found many times. The chain's CDR3 is CASSPPTHPYEQYF. The CDR3, as DNA: TGTGCCAGCAGCCCCCCGACTCACCCCTACGAGCAGTACTTC. V is TRBV11-2 and J is TRBJ2-7; D gene ambiguous. Trimming stripped 5 bases from V and 2 bases from J, with 13 bases between. Germline CDR1 SGHAT, CDR2 FQNNGV. This CDR3 is built from 14 residues.

The rearrangement joins TRBV30 to TRBJ2-7, with TRBD2 as a possible D gene (7 bases). With 0 bases removed from V and 4 bases from J, the gap between germline ends came to 13 bases. Germline CDR1 is GTSNPN and CDR2 is SVGIG (reference sequence). This CDR3 spans 14 amino acids. The CDR3 here is CAWSVQGLFYEQYF. The CDR3, as DNA: TGTGCCTGGAGTGTACAGGGACTATTTTACGAGCAGTACTTC.

In its sample, this clonotype was seen many times. The chain has TRBV5-1 and TRBJ2-4, with D tentatively TRBD1 (6 bases). With 4 bases removed from V and 5 bases from J, the gap between germline ends came to 16 bases. Germline CDR1 is SGHRS and CDR2 is YFSETQ. The CDR3 extends over 15 amino acids. CDR3 DNA: TGCGCCAGCAGCCGTAAAACAGGGTCGGAAAACATTCAGTACTTC. It encodes CASSRKTGSENIQYF.

This clonotype came up many times. This chain links TRBV19 with TRBJ1-2; no clear D. The CDR3 is made up of 14 amino acids. Trimming left V 3 bases short and J 0 bases short, with 8 bases between. CDR1 LNHDA and CDR2 SQIVND come from the germline V gene (reference sequence). The CDR3 DNA reads TGTGCCAGTAGTATTTCTCCAGCTAACTATGGCTACACCTTC. It codes for CASSISPANYGYTF.

The rearrangement joins TRBV7-9 to TRBJ1-1; 10 nucleotides match TRBD1. The germline V gene encodes CDR1 SEHNR and CDR2 FQNEAQ (reference sequence). This CDR3 has 15 amino acids. The junction had 4 bases not matched to a gene; V was cut back by 5 bases and J by 1 base. In nucleotides, the CDR3 is TGTGCCAGCAGCAGCGACAGGGGGCAGAACACTGAAGCTTTCTTT. Translated, it gives CASSSDRGQNTEAFF. The full variable domain, completed using reference TRBV7-9 and TRBJ1-1, is DTGVSQNPRHKITKRGQNVTFRCDPISEHNRLYWYRQTLGQGPEFLTYFQNEAQLEKSRLLSDRFSAERPKGSFSTLEIQRTEQGDSAMYLCASSSDRGQNTEAFFGQGTRLTVV.

This clonotype was found many times. The rearrangement joins TRBV2 to TRBJ2-7; D gene ambiguous. Trimming took off 3 bases at V and 6 bases at J, with 15 bases between the two ends. This CDR3 contains 14 residues. Germline values: CDR1 SNHLY, CDR2 FYNNEI. The CDR3 reads CASSDFKRLREQYF. The CDR3 nucleotides read TGTGCCAGCAGTGATTTCAAACGTTTACGCGAGCAGTACTTC.

Ten or more counts support this clonotype. The chain joins TRBV30 to TRBJ2-5; D may be TRBD2 (6 bases). Germline lookup yields CDR1 GTSNPN and CDR2 SVGIG (reference sequence). The CDR3 has 13 residues. V gave up 5 bases and J gave up 5 bases, with 15 bases separating them. The CDR3: CAWCRRVAETQYF. The DNA for the CDR3 is TGTGCCTGGTGTCGGAGGGTCGCGGAGACCCAGTACTTC.

This clonotype occurred a few times. This chain joins TRBV4-2 and TRBJ1-4; D unresolved. The CDR3 is 15 amino acids. CDR1 and CDR2 (germline): LGHNA, YNFKEQ. Trimming stripped 4 bases from V and 0 bases from J, with 9 bases between. The chain's CDR3 is CASSPDTSTNEKLFF. DNA for the CDR3: TGTGCCAGCAGCCCAGATACCTCAACTAATGAAAAACTGTTTTTT.

There are many counts of this clonotype. This chain joins TRBV11-2 and TRBJ2-5; possible D gene TRBD2, 5 bases. CDR3 length: 16 amino acids. Trimming pared 3 bases from V and 0 bases from J, leaving 14 bases between. Germline V gives CDR1 SGHAT, CDR2 FQNNGV. The CDR3 nucleotides are TGTGCCAGCAGCTTGGCGTTCGGGGAGTACCAAGAGACCCAGTACTTC. Protein: CASSLAFGEYQETQYF.

About this clonotype: This CDR3 fails to terminate in the conserved phenylalanine or tryptophan, so it likely reflects a read error. The chain couples TRBV28 to TRBJ1-1; D ambiguous. CDR1 and CDR2 from the germline V gene are MDHEN and SYDVKM. V was pared by 6 bases and J by 4 bases, with 9 bases between. The CDR3 runs 12 residues. DNA for the CDR3: TGTGCCAGCAGCCCATGTACCACTGAAGCTTTCCTT. Its translation is CASSPCTTEAFL.

J is TRBJ2-1 and V is TRBV4-1; 10 bases map to TRBD2. This CDR3 region has 16 residues. J was trimmed by 11 bases and V by 4 bases; bases with no gene match: 14. Germline V gives CDR1 MGHRA, CDR2 YSYEKL. Here the CDR3 DNA reads TGCGCCAGCAGCCCGTCCCTAGCGGGAGTTTTACAAAAGCAGTTCTTC. It yields the protein CASSPSLAGVLQKQFF.

The sample holds many counts of this clonotype. The V call is TRBV30, the J call TRBJ1-6, with D hard to call. The CDR3 sequence is 17 residues long. CDR1 GTSNPN and CDR2 SVGIG come from the germline V gene (reference sequence). Trimming cost V 0 bases and J 10 bases, with 22 bases left between them. DNA of the CDR3: TGTGCCTGGAGTGTACCGGGCGCGGGAGGGAGGGAGTCACCCCTCCACTTT. It translates to CAWSVPGAGGRESPLHF.

This clonotype was counted ten times or more. The chain is built from TRBV18 and TRBJ2-6; 7 nucleotides match TRBD2. Germline V CDR1 and CDR2: KGHSH, LQKENI. This CDR3 contains 16 residues. V dropped 4 bases and J dropped 0; count of bases not matched to a gene: 3. This CDR3 is CASSRPGGSGANVLTF. The CDR3 region has the DNA TGTGCCAGCTCACGGCCGGGGGGCTCTGGGGCCAACGTCCTGACTTTC. Combining the CDR3 with reference TRBV18 and TRBJ2-6 gives the whole variable domain NAGVMQNPRHLVRRRGQEARLRCSPMKGHSHVYWYRQLPEEGLKFMVYLQKENIIDESGMPKERFSAEFPKEGPSILRIQQVVRGDSAAYFCASSRPGGSGANVLTFGAGSRLTVL.

This clonotype came up many times. The V call is TRBV30, the J call TRBJ2-5; possible D gene TRBD1, 6 bases. The V gene's germline CDR1 is GTSNPN and CDR2 SVGIG (reference sequence). This CDR3 region has 14 residues. V shed 2 bases and J shed 7 bases, with 17 bases lying between them. CDR3 protein: CAWSSQGAFGTQYF. CDR3 sequence (DNA): TGTGCCTGGAGTTCACAGGGCGCCTTTGGGACCCAGTACTTC.

In this sample, this clonotype turned up many times. The V call is TRBV28, the J call TRBJ2-1, with unresolved D. The CDR3 covers 12 residues. V was trimmed by 3 bases and J by 10 bases, leaving 10 bases between them. Looked up from germline, CDR1 is MDHEN and CDR2 is SYDVKM. CDR3 in amino acids: CASSFNYIEQFF. The DNA for the CDR3 is TGTGCCAGCAGTTTCAACTATATAGAGCAGTTCTTC. Using reference TRBV28 and TRBJ2-1 for the parts outside the CDR3, the full variable domain is DVKVTQSSRYLVKRTGEKVFLECVQDMDHENMFWYRQDPGLGLRLIYFSYDVKMKEKGDIPEGYSVSREKKERFSLILESASTNQTSMYLCASSFNYIEQFFGPGTRLTVL.

The V call is TRBV18, the J call TRBJ1-4, with 10 nucleotides matching TRBD1. The V segment lost 4 bases and the J segment 7 bases; nucleotides outside the gene matches: 9. This CDR3 is built from 16 residues. CDR1 is KGHSH and CDR2 is LQKENI in the germline V gene. The CDR3 loop is CASSRQGAVSPEKLFF. The CDR3 DNA follows: TGTGCCAGCTCACGACAGGGGGCGGTGAGCCCTGAAAAACTGTTTTTT.

In this sample, this clonotype turned up many times. V is TRBV11-2 and J is TRBJ2-2; no firm D call. The CDR3 is 15 amino acids. Per germline, CDR1 SGHAT and CDR2 FQNNGV. The V and J ends lost 1 base and 3 bases respectively, with 9 bases between them. Written as DNA, the CDR3 is TGTGCCAGCAGCTTAGGGATGAGTTACACCGGGGAGCTGTTTTTT. Encoded protein: CASSLGMSYTGELFF.

This clonotype was counted ten times or more. The V and J genes are TRBV7-9 and TRBJ2-7; D remains ambiguous. Looked up from germline, CDR1 is SEHNR and CDR2 is FQNEAQ (reference sequence). The CDR3 spans 13 residues. Trimming took off 5 bases at V and 7 bases at J, with 15 bases between the two ends. As DNA, the CDR3 is TGTGCCAGCAGCGCAAGCTCTCAGAGGGAGCAGTACTTC. It is translated as CASSASSQREQYF. Full variable domain (outside the CDR3, taken from reference TRBV7-9 and TRBJ2-7): DTGVSQNPRHKITKRGQNVTFRCDPISEHNRLYWYRQTLGQGPEFLTYFQNEAQLEKSRLLSDRFSAERPKGSFSTLEIQRTEQGDSAMYLCASSASSQREQYFGPGTRLTVT.

This clonotype was seen repeatedly, ten times or more. The chain joins TRBV18 to TRBJ2-5, with D unresolved. The V end was cut by 1 base, the J end by 0 bases, with 3 bases between. Germline V CDR1 and CDR2: KGHSH, LQKENI. The CDR3 contains 13 residues. In DNA form, the CDR3 reads TGTGCCAGCTCACCACGGAACCAAGAGACCCAGTACTTC. Amino acids: CASSPRNQETQYF.

This clonotype was detected once. A much larger clone differs by one base, so this may be a read error. The chain carries TRBV5-1 and TRBJ2-1; 10 bases line up with TRBD2. V dropped 7 bases and J dropped 1; count of bases not matched to a gene: 17. The germline V gene has CDR1 SGHRS and CDR2 YFSETQ. CDR3 length: 19 amino acids. The CDR3 loop reads CASGSISGRASGSYNEQFF. The CDR3 DNA follows: TGCGCCAGCGGCTCCATAAGCGGGAGGGCCTCTGGGTCCTACAATGAGCAGTTCTTC.

This clonotype was observed at least ten times. In DNA form, the CDR3 reads TGCGCCAGCAGTGAACCAAATACGCAGTATTTT. Translation gives CASSEPNTQYF. The V gene is TRBV10-2, the J gene TRBJ2-3, with D unresolved. The length of the CDR3 is 11 residues. Germline assignment: CDR1 WSHSY and CDR2 SAAADI. Trimming pared 3 bases from V and 7 bases from J, leaving 5 bases between.

This clonotype occurred many times. The chain combines TRBV27 with TRBJ2-2, with TRBD2 matching 10 bases. V shed 8 bases and J 2 bases; nucleotides not matched to a gene: 8. The CDR3 covers 16 residues. Germline V gene sequence: CDR1 MNHEY, CDR2 SMNVEV (reference sequence). As DNA, the CDR3 is TGTGCCAGCTCCTGGGCTAGCGGGAGTAACACCGGGGAGCTGTTTTTT. Protein product: CASSWASGSNTGELFF.